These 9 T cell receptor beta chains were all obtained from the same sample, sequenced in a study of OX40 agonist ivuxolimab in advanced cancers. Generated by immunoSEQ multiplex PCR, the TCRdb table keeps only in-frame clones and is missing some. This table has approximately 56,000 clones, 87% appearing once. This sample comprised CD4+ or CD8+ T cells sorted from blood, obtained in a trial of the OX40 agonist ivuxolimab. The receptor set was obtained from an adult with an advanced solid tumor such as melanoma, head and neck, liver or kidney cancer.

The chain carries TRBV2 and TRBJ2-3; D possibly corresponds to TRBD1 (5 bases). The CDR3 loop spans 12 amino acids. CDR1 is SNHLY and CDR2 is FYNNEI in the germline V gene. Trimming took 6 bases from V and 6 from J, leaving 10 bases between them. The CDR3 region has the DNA TGTGCCAGCAGCCCCAGGGCCGATACGCAGTATTTT. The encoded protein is CASSPRADTQYF.

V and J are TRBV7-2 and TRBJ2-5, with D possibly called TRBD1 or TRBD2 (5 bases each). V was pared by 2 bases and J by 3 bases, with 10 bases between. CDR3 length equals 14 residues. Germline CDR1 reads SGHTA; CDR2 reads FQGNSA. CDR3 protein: CASSLQWGKETQYF. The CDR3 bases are TGTGCCAGCAGCTTACAGTGGGGGAAAGAGACCCAGTACTTC.

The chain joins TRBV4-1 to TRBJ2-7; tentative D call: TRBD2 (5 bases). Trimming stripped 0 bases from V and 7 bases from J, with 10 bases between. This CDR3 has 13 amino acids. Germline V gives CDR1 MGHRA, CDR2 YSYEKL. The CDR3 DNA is TGCGCCAGCAGCCAAGATACCCTAGCTGAGCAGTACGTC. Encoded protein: CASSQDTLAEQYV.

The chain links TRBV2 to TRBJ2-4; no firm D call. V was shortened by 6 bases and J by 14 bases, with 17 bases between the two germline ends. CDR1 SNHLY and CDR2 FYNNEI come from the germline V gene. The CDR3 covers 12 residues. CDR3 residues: CASRTDEGPKYF. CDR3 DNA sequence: TGTGCCAGCAGGACTGACGAAGGGCCAAAGTACTTC. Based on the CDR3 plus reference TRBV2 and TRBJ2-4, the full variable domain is EPEVTQTPSHQVTQMGQEVILRCVPISNHLYFYWYRQILGQKVEFLVSFYNNEISEKSEIFDDQFSVERPDGSNFTLKIRSTKLEDSAMYFCASRTDEGPKYFGAGTRLSVL.

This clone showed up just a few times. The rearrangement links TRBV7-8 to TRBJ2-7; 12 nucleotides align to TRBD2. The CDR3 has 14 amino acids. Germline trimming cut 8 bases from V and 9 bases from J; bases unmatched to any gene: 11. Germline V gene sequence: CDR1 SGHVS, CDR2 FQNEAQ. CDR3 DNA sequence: TGTGCCAGCCGACAGACTAGCGGGAGTGGTTGGCAGTACTTC. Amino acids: CASRQTSGSGWQYF.

The CDR3 loop is CASSSRVGQEFF. CDR3 in DNA: TGTGCCAGCAGCTCCAGGGTAGGTCAGGAGTTCTTC. V is TRBV7-2 and J is TRBJ2-1, with D possibly matching TRBD1 (5 bases). V was pared by 4 bases and J by 14 bases, with 15 bases between. CDR1 SGHTA and CDR2 FQGNSA come from the germline V gene. This CDR3 has 12 residues.

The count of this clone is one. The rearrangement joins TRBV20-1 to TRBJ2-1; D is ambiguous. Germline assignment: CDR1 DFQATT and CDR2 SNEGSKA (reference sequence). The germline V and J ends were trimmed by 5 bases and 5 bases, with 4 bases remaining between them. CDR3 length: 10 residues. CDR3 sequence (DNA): TGCAGTGCTGGTCACAATGAGCAGTTCTTC. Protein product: CSAGHNEQFF.

For the CDR3, the DNA is TGTGCCAGCAGTCCCCGCGGGTACGAGCAGTACTTC. Its translation is CASSPRGYEQYF. This chain links TRBV28 with TRBJ2-7; TRBD2 is a possible D gene (5 bases). CDR1 and CDR2 (germline): MDHEN, SYDVKM. Deletions cut 5 bases from V and 4 bases from J, with 9 bases between. The CDR3 consists of 12 residues.

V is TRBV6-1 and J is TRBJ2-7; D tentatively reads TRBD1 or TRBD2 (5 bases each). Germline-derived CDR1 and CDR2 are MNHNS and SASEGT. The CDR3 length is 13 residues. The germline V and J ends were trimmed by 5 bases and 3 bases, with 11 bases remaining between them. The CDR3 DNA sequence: TGTGCCAGCAGTCGGGACGCTCGCTACGAGCAGTACTTC. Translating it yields CASSRDARYEQYF.